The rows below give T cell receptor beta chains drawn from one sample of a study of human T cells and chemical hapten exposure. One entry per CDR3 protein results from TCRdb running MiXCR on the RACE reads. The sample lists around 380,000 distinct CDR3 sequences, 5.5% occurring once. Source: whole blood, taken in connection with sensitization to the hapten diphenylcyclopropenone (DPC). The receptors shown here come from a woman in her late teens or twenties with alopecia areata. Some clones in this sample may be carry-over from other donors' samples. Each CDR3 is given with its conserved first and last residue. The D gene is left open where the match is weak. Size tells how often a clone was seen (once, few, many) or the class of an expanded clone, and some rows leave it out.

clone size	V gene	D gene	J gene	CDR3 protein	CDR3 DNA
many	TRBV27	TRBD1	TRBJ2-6	CASSRDRPSGANVLTF	TGTGCCAGCAGCCGGGACAGGCCTTCTGGGGCCAACGTCCTGACTTTC
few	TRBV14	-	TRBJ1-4	CASSQDPWTAKKGDEKLFF	TGTGCCAGCAGCCAAGATCCCTGGACAGCCAAGAAGGGGGATGAAAAACTGTTTTTT
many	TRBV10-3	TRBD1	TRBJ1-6	CATRTGANSPLHF	TGTGCCACCAGGACAGGGGCGAATTCACCCCTCCACTTT
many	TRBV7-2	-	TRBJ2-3	CASSLARNRGDTQYF	TGTGCCAGCAGCTTAGCTCGGAATCGGGGAGATACGCAGTATTTT
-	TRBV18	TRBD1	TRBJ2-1	CASSPGHRGMLNEQFF	TGTGCCAGCTCACCAGGGCACAGGGGAATGTTGAATGAGCAGTTCTTC
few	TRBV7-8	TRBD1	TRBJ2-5	CASSSVQGDPPETQYF	TGTGCCAGCAGCTCCGTGCAGGGGGATCCGCCAGAGACCCAGTACTTC
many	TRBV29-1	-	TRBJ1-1	CSVEMAEAFF	TGCAGCGTTGAAATGGCTGAAGCTTTCTTT
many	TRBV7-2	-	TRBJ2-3	CASSLVAGTDTQYF	TGTGCCAGCAGCTTAGTGGCAGGGACAGATACGCAGTATTTT
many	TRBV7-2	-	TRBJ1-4	CASSLARPGGAEKLFF	TGTGCCAGCAGCTTAGCTCGGCCAGGAGGGGCTGAAAAACTGTTTTTT
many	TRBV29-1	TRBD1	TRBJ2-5	CSVEGLQGEGETQYF	TGCAGCGTTGAAGGGCTTCAGGGGGAAGGGGAGACCCAGTACTTC
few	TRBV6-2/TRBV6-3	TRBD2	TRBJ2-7	CASRPSGVSYEQYF	TGTGCCAGCAGACCTAGCGGGGTCTCCTACGAGCAGTACTTC
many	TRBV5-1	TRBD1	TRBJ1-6	CASSLTGADSPLHF	TGCGCCAGCAGCTTGACAGGGGCTGATTCACCCCTCCACTTT
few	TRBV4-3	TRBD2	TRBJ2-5	CASSQDSTSGALQETQYF	TGCGCCAGCAGCCAAGATTCGACTAGCGGGGCGCTCCAAGAGACCCAGTACTTC
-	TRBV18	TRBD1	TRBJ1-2	CASSPTRTTGSKDGYTF	TGTGCCAGCTCACCAACCCGTACGACAGGGAGCAAGGATGGCTACACCTTC
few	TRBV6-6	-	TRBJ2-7	CASTTAGGTHEQYF	TGTGCCAGCACCACTGCAGGCGGCACCCACGAGCAGTACTTC
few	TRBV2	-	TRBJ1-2	CASSPERVYTF	TGTGCCAGCAGTCCCGAGCGGGTCTACACCTTC
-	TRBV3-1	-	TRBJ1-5	CASSQDTVQPQHF	TGTGCCAGCAGCCAAGATACAGTCCAGCCCCAGCATTTT
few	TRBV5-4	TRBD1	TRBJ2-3	CASSLEAGGADTQYF	TGTGCCAGCAGCTTGGAGGCAGGGGGCGCAGATACGCAGTATTTT
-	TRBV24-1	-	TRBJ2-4	CATSAGGSQNIQYF	TGTGCCACCAGTGCGGGGGGCTCCCAAAACATTCAGTACTTC
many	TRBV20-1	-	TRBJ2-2	CSATSVSNTGELFF	TGCAGTGCCACCAGTGTGTCGAACACCGGGGAGCTGTTTTTT
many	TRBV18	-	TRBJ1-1	CASSPPGGSGTEAFF	TGTGCCAGCTCACCACCGGGGGGGTCGGGCACTGAAGCTTTCTTT
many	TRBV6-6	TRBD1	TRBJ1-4	CASSTGQGSEKLFF	TGTGCCAGCAGTACGGGACAGGGGAGTGAAAAACTGTTTTTT
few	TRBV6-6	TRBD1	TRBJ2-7	CASSTGGRYEQYF	TGTGCCAGCAGTACAGGGGGGCGGTACGAGCAGTACTTC
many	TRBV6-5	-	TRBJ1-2	CASSYYLSGTIAGTNYGYTF	TGTGCCAGCAGTTACTACTTGTCAGGGACTATCGCGGGGACTAACTATGGCTACACCTTC
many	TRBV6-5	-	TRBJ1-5	CASSSREGNQPQHF	TGTGCCAGCAGTTCTCGGGAAGGCAATCAGCCCCAGCATTTT
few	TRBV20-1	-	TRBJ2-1	CSAEKIAKVNEQFF	TGCAGTGCTGAAAAGATAGCCAAAGTCAATGAGCAGTTCTTC
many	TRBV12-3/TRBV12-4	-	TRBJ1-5	CASSFSDQPQHF	TGTGCCAGCAGTTTCTCCGATCAGCCCCAGCATTTT
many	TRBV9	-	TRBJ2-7	CASSPRRESSYEQYF	TGTGCCAGCAGCCCCCGGCGAGAGAGCTCCTACGAGCAGTACTTC
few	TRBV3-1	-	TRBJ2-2	CASSPWVTLNTGELFF	TGTGCCAGCAGCCCGTGGGTAACCCTGAACACCGGGGAGCTGTTTTTT
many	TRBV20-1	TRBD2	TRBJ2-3	CSSHFRGGPLDTQYF	TGCAGTTCCCACTTCCGGGGGGGCCCCTTGGATACGCAGTATTTT
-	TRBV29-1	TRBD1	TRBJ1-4	CSVGGLSNRGSNEKLFF	TGCAGCGTGGGTGGGCTGTCAAACAGGGGGTCGAATGAAAAACTGTTTTTT
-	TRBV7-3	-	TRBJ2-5	CASSLLAYGGEGTQYF	TGTGCCAGCAGCTTACTGGCGTATGGTGGGGAAGGGACCCAGTACTTC
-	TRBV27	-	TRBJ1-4	CASSPRTVEKLFF	TGTGCCAGCAGCCCCCGGACAGTTGAAAAACTGTTTTTT
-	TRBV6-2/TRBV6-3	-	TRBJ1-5	CASTRSSNQPQHF	TGTGCCAGCACTCGGAGTAGCAATCAGCCCCAGCATTTT
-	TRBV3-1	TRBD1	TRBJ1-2	CASSQDVTTGKATYVGYTF	TGTGCCAGCAGCCAAGATGTGACGACAGGGAAGGCAACTTATGTTGGCTACACCTTC
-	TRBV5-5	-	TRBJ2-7	CASSLAETESSYEQYF	TGTGCCAGCAGCTTGGCGGAAACGGAGAGCTCCTACGAGCAGTACTTC